The 5 T cell receptor beta chains reported below all come from one sample, sequenced in a study of graft-versus-host responses after intestinal transplantation. This table comes from immunoSEQ multiplex PCR, and its TCRdb copy is limited to in-frame clones, with some not included. In the table there are some 120,000 clones, about 92% of which are singletons. Antigens for these TCRs are unknown. The sequencing used unstimulated CD8+ T cells sorted from spleen or lymph node cells, collected before transplant. These receptors were collected from a human donor who was the organ donor for an intestinal transplant.

The chain couples TRBV19 to TRBJ2-7; 10 bases align to TRBD2. The germline V gene has CDR1 LNHDA and CDR2 SQIVND (reference sequence). The CDR3 is made up of 17 amino acids. V gave up 5 bases and J gave up 0 bases; unmatched junction bases: 10. CDR3 protein: CASSATGLAPNSYEQYF. The CDR3 DNA sequence: TGTGCCAGTAGTGCGACGGGACTAGCGCCAAACTCCTACGAGCAGTACTTC.

The V call is TRBV6-5, the J call TRBJ2-3; no clear D. V was cut by 6 bases and J by 4 bases, with 11 bases left in between. Per the germline V gene, CDR1 is MNHEY and CDR2 is SVGAGI. The CDR3 runs 13 residues. In DNA, the CDR3 is TGTGCCAGCAGCCACCCGGACGCAGATACGCAGTATTTT. This codes for CASSHPDADTQYF.

The V gene is TRBV28, the J gene TRBJ2-3; TRBD2 matches at 10 bases. The V gene's germline CDR1 is MDHEN and CDR2 SYDVKM. This CDR3 has 16 residues. The junction had 9 bases not matched to a gene; V was cut back by 5 bases and J by 4 bases. CDR3 in DNA: TGTGCCAGCAGTCTCCTAGCGGGAGACGTCCCAGATACGCAGTATTTT. It is translated as CASSLLAGDVPDTQYF.

V is TRBV5-4 and J is TRBJ2-7; tentatively, D is TRBD1 or TRBD2 (5 bases each). The germline V gene has CDR1 SGHNT and CDR2 YYREEE (reference sequence). The CDR3 contains 15 residues. V lost 4 bases and J lost 6, with 20 bases in between. The DNA for the CDR3 is TGTGCCAGCAGCGTGTCAGGGAGCCCTGTCTCCGAGCAGTACTTC. It is translated as CASSVSGSPVSEQYF.

The chain has TRBV2 and TRBJ1-1; perhaps TRBD1 as D (6 bases). There are 14 residues in the CDR3. Germline V lookup: CDR1 SNHLY, CDR2 FYNNEI. V lost 4 bases, J lost 3 bases, and 12 bases lay in between. Here the CDR3 reads CASSALGADTEAFF. Here the CDR3 DNA reads TGTGCCAGCAGTGCCCTGGGGGCTGACACTGAAGCTTTCTTT.